This T cell receptor (beta chain) was identified during a study of T cells after yellow fever vaccination. This clonotype occurred a few times. Its antigen is undetermined. With 0 bases clipped from V and 4 bases from J, the junction kept 11 bases outside the gene matches. The CDR3 is 17 residues long. The TCR cDNA carried a universal primer site and UMIs from 5'RACE template switching. From the 5' RACE reads, TCRdb called clonotypes with MiXCR, one entry per CDR3 protein. In the table there are 600,000 to 750,000 distinct CDR3 sequences, about 12% of which are singletons. Broader study findings: A weaker but faster secondary response was observed, peaking on day 5 versus 15. Post-booster repertoires again held most primary-vaccination clones (roughly 96% CD4, 80% to 90% CD8).

The specimen was PBMCs, collected on the day of the yellow fever booster vaccination. The chain is built from TRBV12-3 or TRBV12-4 and TRBJ2-7; TRBD2 aligns across 8 bases. The sequence was collected from a man aged 25 to 40 who received the YFV17D yellow fever vaccine. CDR3 residues: CASSLADLAGSLYEQYF. Written as DNA, the CDR3 is TGTGCCAGCAGTTTAGCAGACCTAGCGGGTAGCCTTTACGAGCAGTACTTC.